The T cell receptor beta chain under discussion was sequenced for a study of blood T cells in healthy people across ages. General study points: The study regarded diversity estimates from one million T cells as underestimates. The study found TCR beta diversity correlated strongly with naive T cell percentage.

The second PCR ran roughly 6 to 11 cycles with a sample-barcoded 5' primer and J-beta primers. In TCRdb, the 5' RACE reads were re-called with MiXCR into one record per CDR3 protein. The repertoire holds roughly 1,500,000 distinct CDR3 sequences, with around 39% as singletons. V lost 0 bases, J lost 8 bases, and 17 bases lay in between. Germline V CDR1 and CDR2: KGHSH, LQKENI. The CDR3 is made up of 15 amino acids. This clonotype was counted between two and nine times. The antigen is undetermined. Donors gave roughly 10 milliliters of peripheral blood apiece. The receptor comes from a woman under 30 in good health. The chain has TRBV18 and TRBJ2-7; D may be TRBD1 (5 bases). The source material was blood. The CDR3 is CASSPPIGASTKQYF. CDR3 in DNA: TGTGCCAGCTCACCACCGATAGGGGCATCTACGAAGCAGTACTTC.